This TCR beta chain is from a study of cytomegalovirus exposure and HLA in healthy donors. The CDR3 consists of 14 residues. V dropped 3 bases and J dropped 5 bases, with 11 bases sitting between them. Germline V gene data show CDR1 as SEHNR and CDR2 as FQNEAQ (reference sequence). 13 Jbeta primers and 60 Vbeta primers were used for the PCR. The table came from immunoSEQ multiplex PCR; TCRdb's copy has only in-frame clones and leaves some out. The table records around 190,000 clones, roughly 77% of them present only once. This chain connects TRBV7-9 to TRBJ2-1; D is possibly TRBD2 (6 bases). This clonotype was obtained from a man in his forties in good health and CMV-seropositive. Sequenced material: PBMCs. The CDR3 reads CASSFRGTHNEQFF. The DNA for the CDR3 is TGTGCCAGCAGCTTCCGGGGGACCCACAATGAGCAGTTCTTC.